This is a list of T cell receptor beta chains from one sample in a study of a mutant IDH1 vaccine in newly diagnosed glioma. These TCRs are of unknown antigen specificity. Clones were sequenced by immunoSEQ multiplex PCR, and TCRdb holds only the in-frame ones, with some missing. This table holds 45,000 to 65,000 clones, roughly 77% found once. This sample comprised PBMCs, obtained from a glioma patient whose treatment included an IDH1 peptide vaccine. The receptors come from a woman aged 40-49 years with glioma. Some clones in this sample may be carry-over from other donors' samples. The CDR3 runs from the conserved cysteine through the conserved F or W. D genes are given only for firm matches. Size values are once, few and many counts, or a class for expanded clones, and some rows have none.

abundance: -
d_gene: TRBD1
v_gene: TRBV13
j_gene: TRBJ2-7
CDR3nt: TGTGCCAGCAGCTTAGACAGGGGGCATGAGCAGTACTTC
CDR3aa: CASSLDRGHEQYF

abundance: -
d_gene: TRBD1
v_gene: TRBV5-1
j_gene: TRBJ2-2
CDR3nt: TGCGCCAGCAGCTCTCCCGGACAGGGAAGGGAGCTGTTTTTT
CDR3aa: CASSSPGQGRELFF

abundance: -
d_gene: -
v_gene: TRBV20-1
j_gene: TRBJ1-1
CDR3nt: TGCAGTGCTAGCCAGGGAACTGAAGCTTTCTTT
CDR3aa: CSASQGTEAFF

abundance: -
d_gene: -
v_gene: TRBV2
j_gene: TRBJ2-7
CDR3nt: TGTGCCAGCAGTTGGAACTCCCCCTCTAACCAGCAGTACTTC
CDR3aa: CASSWNSPSNQQYF

abundance: few
d_gene: -
v_gene: TRBV7-2
j_gene: TRBJ1-1
CDR3nt: TGTGCCAGCAGCTTAGGGGTAGCTTTCTTT
CDR3aa: CASSLGVAFF

abundance: -
d_gene: TRBD1
v_gene: TRBV25-1
j_gene: TRBJ1-4
CDR3nt: TGTGCCAGCAGTGTCCGCCCCAGGACAGGGGGCATAGGTGAAAAACTGTTTTTT
CDR3aa: CASSVRPRTGGIGEKLFF

abundance: -
d_gene: TRBD1
v_gene: TRBV4-3
j_gene: TRBJ1-2
CDR3nt: TGCGCCAGCAGCCAAGATAAGTTCTACAGGGGGCTGGGCTACACCTTC
CDR3aa: CASSQDKFYRGLGYTF

abundance: -
d_gene: -
v_gene: TRBV18
j_gene: TRBJ2-3
CDR3nt: TGTGCCAGCTCACCTACAAGGATCGGTACGCAGTATTTT
CDR3aa: CASSPTRIGTQYF

abundance: -
d_gene: -
v_gene: TRBV5-4
j_gene: TRBJ2-2
CDR3nt: TGTGCCAGCAGGGAGGGGGGGTCCGGGGAGCTGTTTTTT
CDR3aa: CASREGGSGELFF

abundance: -
d_gene: TRBD1
v_gene: TRBV9
j_gene: TRBJ1-1
CDR3nt: TGTGCCAGCAGCGGGCAACAGGGGAGCCTCAACTTT
CDR3aa: CASSGQQGSLNF

abundance: -
d_gene: -
v_gene: TRBV5-1
j_gene: TRBJ2-7
CDR3nt: TGCGCCAGCAGCTTGCGTCAGGGAGGTACCTACGAGCAGTACTTC
CDR3aa: CASSLRQGGTYEQYF

abundance: -
d_gene: TRBD1
v_gene: TRBV7-9
j_gene: TRBJ2-7
CDR3nt: TGTGCCAGCAGCGCCTCCTGGGACAGCTCCTACGAGCAGTACTTC
CDR3aa: CASSASWDSSYEQYF

abundance: -
d_gene: TRBD1
v_gene: TRBV6-1
j_gene: TRBJ1-5
CDR3nt: TGTGCCAGCAGACAGGGGAGTCAGCCCCAGCATTTT
CDR3aa: CASRQGSQPQHF

abundance: -
d_gene: TRBD2
v_gene: TRBV5-4
j_gene: TRBJ2-2
CDR3nt: TGTGCCAGCAGCTTGGTGAGCGGGAGGGCCATCGGGGAGCTGTTTTTT
CDR3aa: CASSLVSGRAIGELFF

abundance: -
d_gene: -
v_gene: TRBV5-4
j_gene: TRBJ2-1
CDR3nt: TGTGCCAGCATTCCGAGGCCGGGAAGCTCCTACAATGAGCAGTTCTTC
CDR3aa: CASIPRPGSSYNEQFF

abundance: few
d_gene: -
v_gene: TRBV7-2
j_gene: TRBJ2-1
CDR3nt: TGTGCCAGCCGCGGGGTAAGCTCCTACAATGAGCAGTTCTTC
CDR3aa: CASRGVSSYNEQFF

abundance: -
d_gene: -
v_gene: TRBV5-8
j_gene: TRBJ1-5
CDR3nt: TGTGCCAGCAGCTTTAGCAGGACAGCATGGAGCAATCAGCCCCAGCATTTT
CDR3aa: CASSFSRTAWSNQPQHF

abundance: once
d_gene: -
v_gene: TRBV29-1
j_gene: TRBJ1-1
CDR3nt: TGCAGCGTTGAGTCACGTGGATGGGGTGAAGCTTTCTTT
CDR3aa: CSVESRGWGEAFF

abundance: -
d_gene: -
v_gene: TRBV29-1
j_gene: TRBJ2-1
CDR3nt: TGCAGCGTTGTACGGGACCTCTACAATGAGCAGTTCTTC
CDR3aa: CSVVRDLYNEQFF

abundance: -
d_gene: -
v_gene: TRBV7-8
j_gene: TRBJ2-1
CDR3nt: TGTGCCAGCAGCTGGGGGGAGAAGAGGAATGAGCAGTTCTTC
CDR3aa: CASSWGEKRNEQFF

abundance: -
d_gene: -
v_gene: TRBV5-4
j_gene: TRBJ1-2
CDR3nt: TGTGCCAGCAGCTTGGGGGAGCGAGGGGGCTACACCTTC
CDR3aa: CASSLGERGGYTF

abundance: -
d_gene: -
v_gene: TRBV13
j_gene: TRBJ2-7
CDR3nt: TGTGCCAGCAGCCCAACCGGGACTCCACAGCACGAGCAGTACTTC
CDR3aa: CASSPTGTPQHEQYF